These 24 T cell receptor beta chains originate from one sample sequenced in a study of T cell repertoires in cytomegalovirus infection. TCRdb reanalysed the reads using MiXCR and keeps one entry per CDR3 protein. This sample has about 890,000 distinct CDR3 sequences; 31% occur once, and the top ten carry roughly 12%. No cognate antigen is known for these TCRs. Sequencing was performed on cultured CD8+ T cells from PBMCs, taken from culture after CMV antigen stimulation. These receptors all stem from a human donor in good health (CMV status not recorded). Some clones in this sample may be carry-over from other donors' samples.

This clonotype was recorded a few times. The chain has TRBV7-3 and TRBJ1-3, with 7 bases that match TRBD1. The J segment lost 4 bases and the V segment lost 1 base, leaving 4 bases of the junction unmatched. Germline V gives CDR1 SGHTA, CDR2 FQGTGA. The CDR3 length is 15 residues. Written as DNA, the CDR3 is TGTGCCAGCAGCTTAAACCAGGGGGACGGAAACACCATATATTTT. Its protein product is CASSLNQGDGNTIYF.

This clonotype was counted a few times. The gene calls are TRBV4-1 and TRBJ2-2; D gene unclear. The length of the CDR3 is 14 residues. Per germline, CDR1 MGHRA and CDR2 YSYEKL. Trimming took off 3 bases at V and 6 bases at J, with 11 bases between the two ends. CDR3 sequence reads: CASSHVGSSGELFF. CDR3 sequence (DNA): TGCGCCAGCAGCCATGTTGGGTCTTCCGGGGAGCTGTTTTTT.

This chain uses TRBV19 with TRBJ2-1; no clear D gene. Trimming removed 7 bases at V and 6 bases at J, with 19 bases between. The CDR3 runs 15 residues. Per the germline V gene, CDR1 is LNHDA and CDR2 is SQIVND (reference sequence). CDR3 amino acids: CASKVFTSAVNEQFF. The CDR3 bases are TGTGCCAGTAAAGTTTTTACGAGTGCAGTCAATGAGCAGTTCTTC.

As concerns this clonotype: A read error may account for a junction end that differs from germline. Here the CDR3 reads CVSSSVAGGLADTQYF. CDR3 sequence (DNA): TGTGTCAGCAGCTCCGTTGCAGGGGGTCTTGCAGATACGCAGTATTTT. The chain combines TRBV7-9 with TRBJ2-3, with TRBD1 matching over 7 bases. From germline, CDR1 is SEHNR and CDR2 FQNEAQ (reference sequence). CDR3 length: 16 residues.

V is TRBV7-2 and J is TRBJ1-5, with D possibly matching TRBD1 (6 bases). Trimming removed 4 bases at V and 6 bases at J, with 13 bases between. The CDR3 runs to 14 residues. The germline V gene encodes CDR1 SGHTA and CDR2 FQGNSA. The CDR3 nucleotides read TGTGCCAGCAGCTCCGGGGGCAGTGGTCAGCCCCAGCATTTT. It specifies CASSSGGSGQPQHF.

This clonotype was seen a few times. The chain carries TRBV2 and TRBJ2-1; no definite D call. The V end was cut by 7 bases, the J end by 6 bases, with 13 bases between. The CDR3 is 13 amino acids. From germline, CDR1 is SNHLY and CDR2 FYNNEI. The CDR3 loop reads CASTETLTNEQFF. DNA of the CDR3: TGTGCCAGCACCGAGACATTAACCAATGAGCAGTTCTTC.

This clonotype was recorded a few times. The chain is built from TRBV14 and TRBJ2-2, with D maybe TRBD2 (5 bases). This CDR3 is built from 17 residues. With 0 bases removed from V and 3 bases from J, the gap between germline ends came to 14 bases. Germline V gene sequence: CDR1 SGHDN, CDR2 FVKESK. The CDR3 sequence: CASSQDSSRAYTGELFF. Written as DNA, the CDR3 is TGTGCCAGCAGCCAAGACAGTTCGCGGGCCTACACCGGGGAGCTGTTTTTT.

This rearrangement joins TRBV7-9 to TRBJ2-5; perhaps TRBD1 as D (6 bases). The ends were cut back, 0 bases at V and 2 bases at J, with 13 bases in the middle. The CDR3 length is 16 residues. Germline V CDR1 and CDR2: SEHNR, FQNEAQ (reference sequence). CDR3 sequence (DNA): TGTGCCAGCAGCTTAGCCCAGGGGCCCCGTCAAGAGACCCAGTACTTC. This encodes CASSLAQGPRQETQYF.

V and J are TRBV20-1 and TRBJ1-2; D uncertain. Between the trimmed V and J ends, which lost 0 bases and 5 bases, there was a span of 13 bases. From germline, CDR1 is DFQATT and CDR2 SNEGSKA (reference sequence). The CDR3 is 14 amino acids. CDR3 region: CSARDSEGIYGYTF. The CDR3 coding sequence is TGCAGTGCTAGAGATTCGGAGGGTATTTATGGCTACACCTTC.

The rearrangement joins TRBV7-4 to TRBJ2-2, with no clear D. V gave up 5 bases and J gave up 7 bases, with 8 bases separating them. The germline V gene has CDR1 SGHVT and CDR2 SQSDAQ. This CDR3 spans 12 amino acids. CDR3 bases: TGTGCCAGCAGCAGGGCGGTCGGGGAGCTGTTTTTT. Its protein is CASSRAVGELFF.

As to this clonotype: A read error is possible here, since a much larger clone lies one base away. V gene TRBV7-6 combines with J gene TRBJ1-5; D gene ambiguous. CDR3 length: 15 residues. Germline V lookup: CDR1 SGHVS, CDR2 FNYEAQ. CDR3 sequence (DNA): TGTGTCAGCACTACGGCGAGCCCTGGCAATCAGCCCCAGCATTTT. It translates to CVSTTASPGNQPQHF.

The V and J genes are TRBV29-1 and TRBJ2-2; 7 nucleotides align to TRBD2. The CDR3 sequence is 12 residues long. J gave up 5 bases and V 6 bases, and 3 bases lay outside the gene matches. Germline V CDR1 and CDR2: SQVTM, ANQGSEA. The CDR3 loop reads CSVSGGTGELFF. DNA of the CDR3: TGCAGCGTGTCCGGGGGGACCGGGGAGCTGTTTTTT.

This clonotype showed up just once. The chain combines TRBV9 with TRBJ2-3; TRBD1 aligns across 8 bases. Per the germline V gene, CDR1 is SGDLS and CDR2 is YYNGEE. This CDR3 has 15 amino acids. V lost 2 bases, J lost 0 bases, and 2 bases stayed unmatched. The CDR3 nucleotides read TGTGCCAGCAGCGTCCAGGGGGCCAGCACAGATACGCAGTATTTT. Amino acids: CASSVQGASTDTQYF.

The chain links TRBV9 to TRBJ2-1, with TRBD1 as a possible D gene (6 bases). Deletions cut 6 bases from V and 12 bases from J, with 16 bases between. From germline, CDR1 is SGDLS and CDR2 YYNGEE. The CDR3 consists of 12 residues. DNA for the CDR3: TGTGCCAGCAACGAAGTACAGGGTGGGCAGTTCTTC. Protein product: CASNEVQGGQFF.

This clonotype was counted ten times or more. This chain uses TRBV7-9 with TRBJ2-3, with 9 bases fitting TRBD1. CDR1 and CDR2 (germline): SEHNR, FQNEAQ (reference sequence). This CDR3 contains 17 residues. Unmatched junction bases numbered 13, after V lost 8 bases and J lost 1 base. This CDR3 reads CASWGTGIGSRTDTQYF. For the CDR3, the DNA is TGTGCCAGCTGGGGGACAGGGATTGGAAGCCGCACAGATACGCAGTATTTT.

The V and J genes are TRBV3-1 and TRBJ2-7, with D unclear. The germline V gene encodes CDR1 LGHDT and CDR2 YNNKEL (reference sequence). This CDR3 has 15 residues. The V end lost 7 bases, the J end lost 0 bases, and 16 bases lay between the germline ends. DNA for the CDR3: TGTGCCAGCACTCCAGGACGGAGCCTCTCCTACGAGCAGTACTTC. This codes for CASTPGRSLSYEQYF.

This clonotype was observed many times. V usage is TRBV11-1 and J usage is TRBJ2-2; 8 bases line up with TRBD2. This CDR3 region has 17 residues. Germline assignment: CDR1 SGHAT and CDR2 FQDESV (reference sequence). V lost 8 bases and J lost 2; bases outside the gene matches: 13. In DNA form, the CDR3 reads TGTGCCAGCGGCTATCCTCGGGAGGGGCCTAACACCGGGGAGCTGTTTTTT. Translated, it gives CASGYPREGPNTGELFF.

This chain links TRBV29-1 with TRBJ1-3; perhaps TRBD1 as D (5 bases). Trimming pared 3 bases from V and 0 bases from J, leaving 15 bases between. CDR3 size: 16 residues. Germline values: CDR1 SQVTM, CDR2 ANQGSEA. CDR3 sequence reads: CSVEGWGSSSGNTIYF. The DNA for the CDR3 is TGCAGCGTTGAGGGATGGGGCTCCAGCTCTGGAAACACCATATATTTT.

The chain links TRBV6-5 to TRBJ1-4, with 8 bases aligning to TRBD1. Germline CDR1 and CDR2: MNHEY and SVGAGI. The trim removed 3 bases at V and 6 bases at J, leaving 9 bases unmatched. The CDR3 length is 16 residues. The CDR3 reads CASSYSLTGVDEKLFF. In DNA, the CDR3 is TGTGCCAGCAGTTATTCGTTGACAGGGGTTGATGAAAAACTGTTTTTT.

V and J are TRBV18 and TRBJ2-4, with TRBD1 matching 7 bases. Germline V gene sequence: CDR1 KGHSH, CDR2 LQKENI. The CDR3 covers 18 residues. Trimming at V came to 3 bases and at J to 8 bases, leaving 19 bases not matched to a gene. The CDR3 sequence is CASSPTDRQSLFRDIQYF. The CDR3 nucleotides read TGTGCCAGCTCACCTACGGACAGGCAATCCTTATTCCGTGACATTCAGTACTTC.

This rearrangement joins TRBV20-1 to TRBJ1-5, with TRBD1 identical over 10 bases. Losses at the gene ends were 6 bases for V and 6 bases for J; bases not matched to a gene: 11. The CDR3 sequence is 15 residues long. The germline CDR1 and CDR2 sequences are DFQATT and SNEGSKA (reference sequence). CDR3 nucleotide sequence: TGCAGTGCCAGTGCGACAGGGGGCGCTGGTCAGCCCCAGCATTTT. Translation gives CSASATGGAGQPQHF.

This sequence joins TRBV12-3 or TRBV12-4 and TRBJ1-6, with TRBD1 matching 7 bases. The CDR3 has 15 residues. The trim removed 6 bases at V and 5 bases at J, leaving 7 bases unmatched. CDR3 sequence (DNA): TGTGCCAGCAGGACGACAGGGCTGAATAATTCACCCCTCCACTTT. It is translated as CASRTTGLNNSPLHF.

On this clonotype: Given a much more abundant clone one base away, this may be a read error. This chain uses TRBV7-2 with TRBJ2-2; TRBD2 matches at 8 bases. The CDR3 is 18 residues long. Per germline, CDR1 SGHTA and CDR2 FQGNSA. In DNA, the CDR3 is TGTGCCAACAGCTTAAGTTTCCGCGGGGGGCGTGACACCGGGGAGCTGTTTTTT. It is translated as CANSLSFRGGRDTGELFF.

The chain carries TRBV4-1 and TRBJ1-1, with D tentatively TRBD1 (5 bases). Germline V lookup: CDR1 MGHRA, CDR2 YSYEKL. The CDR3 loop spans 13 amino acids. V was shortened by 4 bases and J by 5 bases, with 11 bases between the two germline ends. The CDR3 sequence is CASSREGRTEAFF. CDR3 nucleotide sequence: TGCGCCAGCAGCCGGGAGGGACGGACTGAAGCTTTCTTT.